These 31 T cell receptor beta chains were all obtained from the same sample, sequenced in a study of CD8 T cells in ankylosing spondylitis. TCRdb re-called the 5' RACE reads with MiXCR, one entry per CDR3 protein. Found here are approximately 42,000 distinct CDR3 sequences, 9.5% to 12% of them singletons; the top ten hold over 1.1%. Sequenced input: blood, either unsorted or a sorted T cell fraction (not recorded which). All receptors come from a male donor with ankylosing spondylitis or in good health (not recorded which).

Note on this clonotype: A read error may explain this, as a much larger clone is one base away. The chain joins TRBV20-1 to TRBJ2-7, with a tentative D call TRBD1 (6 bases). V was pared by 6 bases and J by 0 bases, with 15 bases between. The CDR3 is 14 amino acids. From germline, CDR1 is DFQATT and CDR2 SNEGSKA (reference sequence). The CDR3 region has the DNA TGCAGTGCCGGACAGAATCACCGCTCCTACGAGCAGTACTTC. The encoded protein is CSAGQNHRSYEQYF.

The rearrangement joins TRBV27 to TRBJ2-3; 8 nucleotides align to TRBD2. Germline V gene data show CDR1 as MNHEY and CDR2 as SMNVEV (reference sequence). CDR3 length: 15 amino acids. Trimming removed 2 bases from V and 7 bases from J; junction bases left unmatched: 8. CDR3 bases: TGTGCCAGCAGTTTAGCGGGGGGCCCTTCATATACGCAGTATTTT. It codes for CASSLAGGPSYTQYF.

This clonotype was seen at least ten times. The chain carries TRBV28 and TRBJ1-5, with D perhaps TRBD1 (5 bases). Trimming removed 2 bases from V and 6 bases from J, with 11 bases in between. The CDR3 is 14 residues long. Germline V CDR1 and CDR2: MDHEN, SYDVKM. The CDR3 region has the DNA TGTGCCAGCAGTTTAAGGGGCGTGGGTCAGCCCCAGCATTTT. Its protein product is CASSLRGVGQPQHF.

This clonotype has a count of ten or more. This chain uses TRBV7-8 with TRBJ2-1, with 8 bases lining up with TRBD1. CDR3 length equals 16 residues. V was clipped by 6 bases and J by 6 bases; unmatched bases: 13. CDR1 is SGHVS and CDR2 is FQNEAQ in the germline V gene. CDR3 nucleotide sequence: TGTGCCAGCAGTCTCCTCCTAGGACAGGGCGGCAATGAGCAGTTCTTC. Residues: CASSLLLGQGGNEQFF.

This clonotype was recorded many times. This sequence joins TRBV6-1 and TRBJ2-6; no firm D call. There are 13 residues in the CDR3. CDR1 MNHNS and CDR2 SASEGT come from the germline V gene. V dropped 2 bases and J dropped 4 bases, with 3 bases sitting between them. The CDR3 DNA reads as TGTGCCAGCAGTGAAATAGGGGCCAACGTCCTGACTTTC. Encoded protein: CASSEIGANVLTF.

The V call is TRBV7-9, the J call TRBJ1-1; TRBD1 agrees at 8 bases. Germline CDR1 reads SEHNR; CDR2 reads FQNEAQ (reference sequence). This CDR3 comprises 15 residues. J gave up 1 base and V 1 base, and 2 bases lay outside the gene matches. The CDR3 reads CASSLEQGENTEAFF. DNA for the CDR3: TGTGCCAGCAGCTTAGAACAGGGGGAGAACACTGAAGCTTTCTTT.

This clonotype was picked up a small number of times. The DNA for the CDR3 is TGTGCCAGCAGCCCACACGTATTGGCGGGCCAAGAGACCCAGTACTTC. Its protein product is CASSPHVLAGQETQYF. J is TRBJ2-5 and V is TRBV7-8, with D maybe TRBD2 (5 bases). This CDR3 has 16 amino acids. Trimming cost V 5 bases and J 1 base, with 17 bases left between them. Looked up from germline, CDR1 is SGHVS and CDR2 is FQNEAQ.

This clonotype was observed a few times. The chain carries TRBV30 and TRBJ1-1; D call uncertain. Trimming shortened V by 4 bases and J by 3 bases, and 12 bases separated the two germline ends. The length of the CDR3 is 13 residues. The germline V gene encodes CDR1 GTSNPN and CDR2 SVGIG (reference sequence). CDR3 loop: CAWTKSGDTEAFF. For the CDR3, the DNA is TGTGCCTGGACCAAATCGGGCGACACTGAAGCTTTCTTT.

This clonotype was seen only a few times. The rearrangement uses TRBV12-3 or TRBV12-4 and TRBJ1-5; a possible D gene is TRBD1 (5 bases). The V end was cut by 1 base, the J end by 5 bases, with 6 bases between. The CDR3 has 13 residues. The CDR3 is CASSLGGDQPQHF. The CDR3 coding sequence is TGTGCCAGCAGTTTAGGGGGGGATCAGCCCCAGCATTTT.

The genes are TRBV12-3 or TRBV12-4 and TRBJ1-5; a possible D gene is TRBD1 (5 bases). The CDR3 loop spans 14 amino acids. The ends were cut back, 2 bases at V and 3 bases at J, with 8 bases in the middle. The CDR3 spells CASSLTGDNQPQHF. CDR3 sequence (DNA): TGTGCCAGCAGTTTAACGGGGGACAATCAGCCCCAGCATTTT.

This clonotype has a count of ten or more. The chain joins TRBV5-1 to TRBJ2-6; D is ambiguous. Looked up from germline, CDR1 is SGHRS and CDR2 is YFSETQ. The length of the CDR3 is 16 residues. Trimming left V 4 bases short and J 2 bases short, with 13 bases between. CDR3 sequence: CASSPLDQAGANVLTF. CDR3 DNA sequence: TGCGCCAGCAGCCCCTTAGACCAGGCTGGGGCCAACGTCCTGACTTTC.

This clonotype was seen many times. The chain couples TRBV2 to TRBJ2-2, with 13 bases matching TRBD2. The CDR3 is 18 residues long. Trimming cost V 6 bases and J 8 bases; bases outside gene matches: 15. Germline CDR1 SNHLY, CDR2 FYNNEI. CDR3 residues: CASSAHLLLAGGPGELFF. The CDR3 DNA reads TGTGCCAGCAGCGCCCACCTCTTACTAGCGGGGGGGCCGGGGGAGCTGTTTTTT.

This clonotype was seen ten or more times. The chain carries TRBV7-9 and TRBJ1-2, with D tentatively TRBD1 (5 bases). CDR1 and CDR2 (germline): SEHNR, FQNEAQ (reference sequence). CDR3 length: 12 amino acids. The ends were cut back, 3 bases at V and 6 bases at J, with 8 bases in the middle. The DNA of the CDR3 is TGTGCCAGCAGCTTCCAGGGACATGGCTACACCTTC. Protein product: CASSFQGHGYTF.

Many counts were recorded for this clonotype. The J gene is TRBJ2-1, the V gene TRBV29-1; 11 positions agree with TRBD2. The CDR3 spans 16 residues. CDR1 is SQVTM, CDR2 ANQGSEA, per germline. V gave up 0 bases and J gave up 5 bases; unmatched junction bases: 6. In nucleotides, the CDR3 is TGCAGCGTTGAAGATCTAGCGGGGGGCCCTAACAATGAGCAGTTCTTC. Protein: CSVEDLAGGPNNEQFF.

This clonotype was picked up many times. The V gene is TRBV5-1, the J gene TRBJ2-1, with 7 nucleotides matching TRBD2. The germline V gene encodes CDR1 SGHRS and CDR2 YFSETQ. The CDR3 spans 14 residues. Trimming cost V 0 bases and J 6 bases; bases outside gene matches: 3. The CDR3 is CASSLEPSGNEQFF. The CDR3, as DNA: TGCGCCAGCAGCTTGGAGCCTAGCGGCAATGAGCAGTTCTTC.

This clonotype was seen repeatedly, ten times or more. The chain has TRBV7-8 and TRBJ1-2; D not resolved. From germline, CDR1 is SGHVS and CDR2 FQNEAQ. The CDR3 has 13 residues. The V and J ends lost 1 base and 4 bases respectively, with 7 bases between them. CDR3 nucleotides: TGTGCCAGCAGCTTAGGACCAGCCTATGGCTACACCTTC. It specifies CASSLGPAYGYTF.

The chain has TRBV6-1 and TRBJ1-3; D is ambiguous. The germline CDR1 and CDR2 sequences are MNHNS and SASEGT. Trimming shortened V by 10 bases and J by 0 bases, and 16 bases separated the two germline ends. CDR3 size: 15 residues. The CDR3 loop reads CAITRSGLSGNTIYF. The CDR3 nucleotides read TGTGCCATCACCCGCAGTGGCCTCTCTGGAAACACCATATATTTT.

Ten or more counts support this clonotype. The CDR3 nucleotides are TGCAGCGTCCTCACCCCCTCGGACAGGGCCGGGGAGCTGTTTTTT. Its protein is CSVLTPSDRAGELFF. The chain carries TRBV29-1 and TRBJ2-2; TRBD1 agrees at 8 bases. The CDR3 consists of 15 residues. In germline, CDR1 is SQVTM, CDR2 ANQGSEA. J was trimmed by 6 bases and V by 6 bases; bases with no gene match: 12.

Many counts were recorded for this clonotype. This CDR3 is CASSQNRLNTGELFF. The CDR3 DNA reads as TGTGCCAGCAGCCAAAACCGTTTGAACACCGGGGAGCTGTTTTTT. This chain uses TRBV3-1 with TRBJ2-2; D uncertain. Germline lookup yields CDR1 LGHDT and CDR2 YNNKEL (reference sequence). The CDR3 has 15 residues. The V gene lost 2 bases and the J gene lost 1 base, with 8 bases spanning the gap. Drawing the rest from reference TRBV3-1 and TRBJ2-2, the complete variable domain is DTAVSQTPKYLVTQMGNDKSIKCEQNLGHDTMYWYKQDSKKFLKIMFSYNNKELIINETVPNRFSPKSPDKAHLNLHINSLELGDSAVYFCASSQNRLNTGELFFGEGSRLTVL.

This clonotype showed up many times. The chain links TRBV3-1 to TRBJ1-4, with 10 bases fitting TRBD1. With V trimmed by 4 bases and J by 10 bases, 12 bases remained unmatched. CDR1 and CDR2 from the germline V gene are LGHDT and YNNKEL (reference sequence). This CDR3 is built from 16 residues. The CDR3 DNA reads TGTGCCAGCAGCCCCCTGGGACAGGGGTCGTCTGGAAAACTGTTTTTT. It translates to CASSPLGQGSSGKLFF.

At least ten counts were recorded for this clonotype. The rearrangement uses TRBV2 and TRBJ1-3; 8 nucleotides align to TRBD1. Germline V CDR1 and CDR2: SNHLY, FYNNEI. The CDR3 consists of 16 residues. Germline trimming cut 4 bases from V and 0 bases from J; bases unmatched to any gene: 5. This chain's CDR3 is CASSGDRIRSGNTIYF. The DNA of the CDR3 is TGTGCCAGCAGTGGGGACAGGATCCGCTCTGGAAACACCATATATTTT.

Many counts were recorded for this clonotype. The chain combines TRBV3-1 with TRBJ1-6; the D gene is possibly TRBD1 (6 bases). Germline V lookup: CDR1 LGHDT, CDR2 YNNKEL (reference sequence). Trimming shortened V by 4 bases and J by 9 bases, and 13 bases separated the two germline ends. The CDR3 is 14 residues long. The CDR3 protein is CASSPQQGSSPLHF. The CDR3 coding sequence is TGTGCCAGCAGCCCTCAGCAGGGGTCTTCACCCCTCCACTTT.

This clonotype was seen ten or more times. The V gene is TRBV6-1, the J gene TRBJ1-1, with unresolved D. With 3 bases removed from V and 6 bases from J, the gap between germline ends came to 11 bases. The CDR3 is 13 amino acids. The germline V gene encodes CDR1 MNHNS and CDR2 SASEGT. Written as DNA, the CDR3 is TGTGCCAGCAGTGATTTCGGGGTGTCTGAAGCTTTCTTT. Residues: CASSDFGVSEAFF.

This clonotype has ten or more counts. The chain employs TRBV29-1 and TRBJ1-2, with 7 bases that match TRBD1. The germline CDR1 and CDR2 sequences are SQVTM and ANQGSEA. V shed 6 bases and J 4 bases; nucleotides not matched to a gene: 20. The CDR3 has 17 residues. CDR3 bases: TGCAGCGTCCGAACCCCGACAGGGAACGTTTACGGCTATGGCTACACCTTC. It translates to CSVRTPTGNVYGYGYTF.

The V and J genes are TRBV18 and TRBJ2-5, with TRBD2 as a possible D gene (6 bases). The CDR3 runs 13 residues. Germline lookup yields CDR1 KGHSH and CDR2 LQKENI. V was cut by 6 bases and J by 5 bases, with 13 bases left in between. As DNA, the CDR3 is TGTGCCAGCTCCCGCGGGGTAGTTGAGACCCAGTACTTC. Its protein is CASSRGVVETQYF.

This clonotype was counted many times. The CDR3 nucleotides read TGTGCCAGCAGCGTAGAGAACAGGGAAAGATCACCCCTCCACTTT. Its protein product is CASSVENRERSPLHF. The V and J genes are TRBV9 and TRBJ1-6; D possibly corresponds to TRBD1 (6 bases). Germline-derived CDR1 and CDR2 are SGDLS and YYNGEE. This CDR3 spans 15 amino acids. Trimming stripped 0 bases from V and 10 bases from J, with 14 bases between.

This chain connects TRBV9 to TRBJ2-5, with D perhaps TRBD2 (7 bases). The CDR3 spans 15 residues. Germline CDR1 is SGDLS and CDR2 is YYNGEE. V shed 4 bases and J shed 4 bases, with 17 bases lying between them. The CDR3 here is CASSPPRGGAETQYF. CDR3 DNA: TGTGCCAGCAGCCCACCCCGTGGGGGGGCAGAGACCCAGTACTTC.

This clonotype has at least ten counts. In nucleotides, the CDR3 is TGCAGTGCCATCGACTCGGGACTAGCGGGGACATACAATGAGCAGTTCTTC. Translated, it gives CSAIDSGLAGTYNEQFF. The chain uses TRBV20-1 and TRBJ2-1; 13 bases map to TRBD2. This CDR3 spans 17 amino acids. The germline CDR1 and CDR2 sequences are DFQATT and SNEGSKA (reference sequence). V trimming: 6 bases; J trimming: 4 bases; junction bases outside the gene matches: 12.

In its sample, this clonotype was seen a few times. This chain links TRBV12-3 or TRBV12-4 with TRBJ2-6, with unresolved D. V lost 3 bases and J 0 bases, leaving 6 bases between the germline ends. The CDR3 has 15 amino acids. In DNA, the CDR3 is TGTGCCAGCAGTTTTGAGAGCTCTGGGGCCAACGTCCTGACTTTC. It yields the protein CASSFESSGANVLTF.

Ten or more counts support this clonotype. V usage is TRBV27 and J usage is TRBJ1-3, with D hard to call. Deletions cut 7 bases from V and 2 bases from J, with 12 bases between. The CDR3 length is 14 residues. Germline V gene sequence: CDR1 MNHEY, CDR2 SMNVEV (reference sequence). The CDR3 here is CASMKGVAGNTIYF. CDR3 nucleotide sequence: TGTGCCAGCATGAAGGGTGTAGCTGGAAACACCATATATTTT.

This clonotype has a count of ten or more. This sequence joins TRBV12-5 and TRBJ2-3; no clear D. CDR1 is LGHNT and CDR2 is FRNRAP in the germline V gene. The V gene lost 8 bases and the J gene lost 2 bases, with 8 bases spanning the gap. The CDR3 is 12 amino acids. CDR3 region: CASTPNTDTQYF. The CDR3 DNA follows: TGTGCTAGTACCCCCAACACAGATACGCAGTATTTT.